These T cell receptor beta chains were read from a single sample in a study of high-grade serous ovarian cancer treatment subgroups. Assay used: immunoSEQ multiplex PCR; TCRdb lists only in-frame clones, some missing. The sample holds roughly 12,000 clones, roughly four fifths seen once. The sample taken for sequencing was tumor tissue. The source is a human donor with high-grade serous ovarian cancer. Both conserved end residues are part of each CDR3. D genes are given only for firm matches. The size of a clone is reported for some rows only, either as once, few or many, or as a class for expanded clones.

NA | TRBD1 | TRBJ2-7 | TRBV5-1 | TGCGCCAGCAGCGCGGGACAGGGGATCTCCTACGAGCAGTACTTC | CASSAGQGISYEQYF
NA | TRBD2 | TRBJ2-3 | TRBV7-2 | TGTGCCAGCAGCTTAGGGGACTATCCCACAGATACGCAGTATTTT | CASSLGDYPTDTQYF
NA | NA | TRBJ1-4 | TRBV9 | TGTGCCAGCAGCGGTGGACAAGGCGCAACAACTAATGAAAAACTGTTTTTT | CASSGGQGATTNEKLFF
NA | TRBD1 | TRBJ1-4 | TRBV28 | TGTGCCAGCAGTCAACAAGACAGGGGGCCCTATGAAAAACTGTTTTTT | CASSQQDRGPYEKLFF
NA | NA | TRBJ2-5 | TRBV6-5 | TGTGCCAGCAGGTACCAAGAGACCCAGTACTTC | CASRYQETQYF
NA | NA | TRBJ1-1 | TRBV28 | TGTGCCAGCAGTCTTCAAAGGGGCACTGAAGCTTTCTTT | CASSLQRGTEAFF
NA | NA | TRBJ1-2 | TRBV7-9 | TGTGCCAGCAGCTCCGACGGGGGCGGGGTTCGGGGCTACACCTTC | CASSSDGGGVRGYTF
NA | NA | TRBJ2-7 | TRBV5-1 | TGCGCCAGCAGCTTGTCGGACGAGCAGTACTTC | CASSLSDEQYF
NA | NA | TRBJ2-4 | TRBV10-1 | TGCGCCAGCAGTGAGTCGACGGGGGTAGCCAAAAACATTCAGTACTTC | CASSESTGVAKNIQYF
NA | NA | TRBJ2-7 | TRBV6-1 | TGTGCCAGCAGTGAACTGAGGGACTTCTCCTACGAGCAGTACTTC | CASSELRDFSYEQYF
NA | NA | TRBJ2-3 | TRBV6-1 | TGTGCCAGCAGTGAAGGATGGGCCACAGATACGCAGTATTTT | CASSEGWATDTQYF
few | NA | TRBJ2-3 | TRBV2 | TGTGCCAGCAGTGCAGTGGTGTCTAGCACAGATACGCAGTATTTT | CASSAVVSSTDTQYF
once | TRBD1 | TRBJ2-1 | TRBV7-9 | TGTGCCAGCAGCTACCCCGACAGGGGTCGGGTGGGCTCCTACAATGAGCAGTTCTTC | CASSYPDRGRVGSYNEQFF
NA | NA | TRBJ2-2 | TRBV7-9 | TGTGCCAGCAGCCGAGGGGGCACCGGGGAGCTGTTTTTT | CASSRGGTGELFF
few | NA | TRBJ1-2 | TRBV7-7 | TGTGCTAGCAGCTTGGGGACTGACTATGGCTACACCTTC | CASSLGTDYGYTF
NA | TRBD2 | TRBJ2-3 | TRBV7-9 | TGTGCCAGCAGCTTAGTTCTAGCGGGGCACACAGATACGCAGTATTTT | CASSLVLAGHTDTQYF
NA | TRBD1 | TRBJ2-1 | TRBV5-1 | TGCGCCAGCAGCGATCCTATGGACAGGGTAGGCAATGAGCAGTTCTTC | CASSDPMDRVGNEQFF
NA | NA | TRBJ2-5 | TRBV28 | TGTGCCAGCAGTTTACGCCGGAACACAGGGAGGGAGACCCAGTACTTC | CASSLRRNTGRETQYF
NA | NA | TRBJ2-3 | TRBV10-3 | TGTGCCATCAGTGAGTGGGGGGAAGGCACAGATACGCAGTATTTT | CAISEWGEGTDTQYF
NA | NA | TRBJ1-1 | TRBV14 | TGTGCCAGCAGCCAAGCACCCGGCTCGGCTTTCTTT | CASSQAPGSAFF
once | NA | TRBJ2-1 | TRBV16 | TGTGCCAGCAGCCAATCTTCGGGGGAGTTAGGGAATGAGCAGTTCTTC | CASSQSSGELGNEQFF
NA | NA | TRBJ2-7 | TRBV18 | TGTGCCAGCTCAGGAACAGCGGACGAGCAGTACTTC | CASSGTADEQYF
NA | NA | TRBJ1-4 | TRBV19 | TGTGCCAGTAGGGCGGGTGCAACTAATGAAAAACTGTTTTTT | CASRAGATNEKLFF
NA | TRBD1 | TRBJ2-7 | TRBV19 | TGTGCCAGTAGTATGAGACAGGGGCGTTACTACGAGCAGTACTTC | CASSMRQGRYYEQYF
NA | NA | TRBJ2-1 | TRBV12-1 | TGTGCCAGCAGCCCCGGCTTCCTAGCGTCTTACAATGAGCAGTTCTTC | CASSPGFLASYNEQFF